The present TCR beta chain was sequenced within a study of blood T cell repertoires in COVID-19. Per the authors' pipeline: Amplifying reference gene primers gave estimates of nucleated cell counts. Profiled with immunoSEQ multiplex PCR; TCRdb holds only in-frame clones, not every one. That table furnishes V, J and clone size, whereas the DNA furnished D and trimming. The table includes 150,000 to 200,000 clones, about 83% detected once. The CDR3 sequence is 13 residues long. V lost 5 bases, J lost 1 base, and 0 bases stayed unmatched. Germline V gene data show CDR1 as MDHEN and CDR2 as SYDVKM. This clonotype originated in a man aged 40-49 years who had recovered from COVID-19. This rearrangement joins TRBV28 to TRBJ2-5; TRBD1 matches 8 bases. What was sequenced was peripheral blood. The CDR3 protein is CASSTGGQETQYF. DNA of the CDR3: TGTGCCAGCAGTACAGGGGGCCAAGAGACCCAGTACTTC.